This record looks at one T cell receptor beta chain sequence and its context. The germline CDR1 and CDR2 sequences are SGHRS and YFSETQ. This CDR3 has 15 residues. The data derive from a study of tumor-infiltrating lymphocytes in primary liver carcinoma. TCR beta cDNA came from about 0.55 ug total RNA, primed with a constant-region primer. For TCR beta, libraries were produced by three nested multiplex PCR rounds using slightly modified ARM-PCR. Use of TRBV1-TRBV30 forward primers with a C-beta reverse primer characterized the first two PCR rounds, which lasted ten to eleven cycles each. TCRdb processed the multiplex PCR reads anew with MiXCR; each CDR3 protein has one entry. The sample lists about 320,000 distinct CDR3 sequences, roughly 60% occurring once. Germline DNA was also extracted, and blood RNA was taken from unsorted whole blood.

The chain couples TRBV5-1 to TRBJ2-3, with D unclear. The J call is in doubt because the DNA end fits TRBJ1-5 better. The sequenced sample consisted of peripheral blood. The source is a middle-aged man with primary liver carcinoma and hepatitis B virus infection. CDR3 nucleotide sequence: TGCGCCAGCAGCGTGGAACTAGCCATCACAGATACGCAGCATTTT. Its translation: CASSVELAITDTQHF.